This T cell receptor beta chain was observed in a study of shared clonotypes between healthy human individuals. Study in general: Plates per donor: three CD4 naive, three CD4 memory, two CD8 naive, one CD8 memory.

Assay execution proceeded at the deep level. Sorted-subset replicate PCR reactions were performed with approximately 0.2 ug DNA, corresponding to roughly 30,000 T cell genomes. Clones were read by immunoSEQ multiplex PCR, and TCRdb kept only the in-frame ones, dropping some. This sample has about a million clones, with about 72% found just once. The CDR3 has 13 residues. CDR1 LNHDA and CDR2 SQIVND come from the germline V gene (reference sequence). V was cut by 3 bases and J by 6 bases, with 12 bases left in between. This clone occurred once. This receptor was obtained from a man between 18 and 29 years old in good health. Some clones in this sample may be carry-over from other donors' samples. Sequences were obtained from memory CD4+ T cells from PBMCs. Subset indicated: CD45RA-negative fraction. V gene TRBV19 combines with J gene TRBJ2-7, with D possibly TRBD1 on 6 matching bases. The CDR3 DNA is TGTGCCAGTAGTATCCTTGGGGGCAGCGAGCAGTACTTC. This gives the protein CASSILGGSEQYF.